This T cell receptor (beta chain) was documented in a study of blood T cell repertoires in COVID-19 (TCRdb year 2020). Broadly, across the study: Collaborator samples came from the United States, Italy and Spain and covered acute and convalescent phases of COVID-19. The prospective study material was composed of cDNA or gDNA derived from T cells, B-cell-depleted T cells, or PBMCs. The dataset comprised deeply sampled blood TCRbeta repertoires from subjects exposed to, actively infected with, or recovered from COVID-19. A freely available public database, intended as a resource for researchers studying the immune response to SARS-CoV-2, is where the repertoires were released. Samples came from the ongoing ImmuneRACE study (first 160 participants) plus 1,254 subjects from 6 global collaborators. The sample metadata nearly always contained a de-identified subject ID, COVID-19 status, age in years and sex. Where HLA class I and class II types were available, the types were taken from metadata supplied by the sample provider, not from assay-based typing.

CDR1 and CDR2 are drawn from the germline V gene: WSHSY, SAAADI. Taken from cysteine to phenylalanine, the CDR3 has 14 residues. Only the CDR3 part of the read is kept: 42 bases, read in frame from the first base. The V end loses 10 bases and the J end loses 4 bases, and a stretch of 19 bases separates them. Enrolling through a virtual design, the prospective study's participants ranged in age from about 18 to 89 years and lived across around 25 United States geographic areas. In the prospective study, participants were assigned to cohorts based on the clinical history participants reported in a screening survey and a study questionnaire. Exposed participants had been in contact with someone with a PCR-confirmed or clinician-diagnosed COVID-19 case within 2 weeks of study entry. In the prospective study, whole blood, serum and a nasopharyngeal or oropharyngeal swab were collected from each participant by mobile phlebotomists. Additional blood draws and questionnaires over an approximately two-month period could optionally be provided by prospective study participants. Prospective study blood samples were shipped either frozen or at room temperature before DNA extraction.

The immunoSEQ Assay, a bias-controlled multiplex PCR, was used to amplify TCRbeta CDR3 regions from genomic DNA. Per the source publication's procedure: Within the assay, amplification of reference gene primers was used to estimate how many nucleated cells each sample contained. To quantify the absolute abundance of each unique TCRbeta CDR3 rearrangement, sequence reads were collapsed and filtered. For each sample, productive Simpson clonality was calculated as the square root of Simpson's diversity index across productive rearrangements. The immuneACCESS repertoire file appears here via TCRdb, limited to in-frame rearrangements. These files lack a portion of the clones; in checked studies, under half of the deficit traces to unresolved V genes, and the cause of the others is not known. D and trimming come from the DNA, and the V and J calls and clone size come from that table. The sample table holds roughly 200,000 clones, of which 84% were seen once. Jointly, the top ten make up around 2.9% of the sample.

About this clone: Its binding antigen is unknown. Base qualities are missing; no much larger clone stands one base away.

The paper's findings and limits, for the study overall: How much clinical and demographic metadata was included differed by source and by participant, and the metadata was provided uncurated.

This clonotype originated in a young woman who had been exposed to COVID-19. Sample: PBMCs or T cells enriched from blood (not recorded which). In this chain, TRBV10-2 is recombined with TRBJ1-2; tentative D gene TRBD1, with 5 bases matching. Here is the DNA: TGCGCCACCAGGGATATCGAAACTACCTATGGCTACACCTTC. This encodes CATRDIETTYGYTF.